A single sample gave rise to the 13 T cell receptor beta chains below, sequenced in a study of cytomegalovirus exposure and HLA in healthy donors. PCR amplification relied on 60 Vbeta primers (plus 13 Jbeta primers). TCRdb keeps only in-frame clones here, not all; method: immunoSEQ multiplex PCR. The table includes 30,000 to 40,000 clones, almost 70% detected once. The sequenced sample was PBMCs. These receptor sequences come from a man aged 40-49 years in good health and CMV-seronegative.

The chain joins TRBV7-6 to TRBJ2-7, with 8 bases identical to TRBD1. The CDR3 runs 14 residues. CDR1 is SGHVS, CDR2 FNYEAQ, per germline. The junction had 7 bases not matched to a gene; V was cut back by 5 bases and J by 4 bases. The CDR3 coding sequence is TGTGCCAGCAGCAGGACAGGGAATTTTTACGAGCAGTACTTC. This encodes CASSRTGNFYEQYF.

CDR3 protein: CASSHGYEQYF. CDR3 sequence (DNA): TGCGCCAGCAGCCATGGTTACGAGCAGTACTTC. The rearrangement uses TRBV5-1 and TRBJ2-5; no clear D. Judging by the DNA end, TRBJ2-7 fits better; the J call may be wrong. The CDR3 is made up of 11 amino acids. Germline lookup yields CDR1 SGHRS and CDR2 YFSETQ.

The rearrangement joins TRBV7-9 to TRBJ1-2, with D unresolved. The germline V and J ends were trimmed by 5 bases and 7 bases, with 14 bases remaining between them. Germline V gives CDR1 SEHNR, CDR2 FQNEAQ (reference sequence). The CDR3 runs to 13 residues. CDR3 sequence reads: CASSLDRAGGYTF. In DNA, the CDR3 is TGTGCCAGCAGCCTAGATCGCGCCGGTGGCTACACCTTC.

The chain carries TRBV4-2 and TRBJ1-4, with TRBD1 identical over 10 bases. Germline lookup yields CDR1 LGHNA and CDR2 YNFKEQ. The CDR3 loop spans 15 amino acids. With 2 bases clipped from V and 6 bases from J, the junction kept 3 bases outside the gene matches. CDR3 amino acids: CASSQTTGGYEKLFF. CDR3 nucleotides: TGTGCCAGCAGCCAAACGACAGGGGGCTATGAAAAACTGTTTTTT.

This chain joins TRBV15 and TRBJ1-6, with D uncertain. V was shortened by 0 bases and J by 7 bases, with 7 bases between the two germline ends. The CDR3 length is 14 residues. Germline V lookup: CDR1 LNHNV, CDR2 YYDKDF (reference sequence). The CDR3 DNA reads TGTGCCACCAGCAGAGATCAAAGCAATTCACCCCTCCACTTT. This translates into CATSRDQSNSPLHF.

This clone was picked up one time. The gene calls are TRBV7-9 and TRBJ2-1; TRBD2 might be the D (6 bases). The V end was cut by 4 bases, the J end by 1 base, with 14 bases between. Germline CDR1 reads SEHNR; CDR2 reads FQNEAQ (reference sequence). This CDR3 is 16 amino acids long. This CDR3 reads CASSSPGLPSYNEQFF. The CDR3 bases are TGTGCCAGCAGCTCGCCGGGACTCCCTTCCTACAATGAGCAGTTCTTC.

The chain combines TRBV30 with TRBJ1-5; TRBD1 matches 8 bases. Germline CDR1 reads GTSNPN; CDR2 reads SVGIG (reference sequence). CDR3 length: 14 amino acids. V gave up 0 bases and J gave up 7 bases; unmatched junction bases: 5. The CDR3, as DNA: TGTGCCTGGAGTGTACGACAGGGGAGACAGCCCCAGCATTTT. Protein sequence: CAWSVRQGRQPQHF.

The chain employs TRBV6-1 and TRBJ1-2; D is unclear. V gave up 10 bases and J gave up 6 bases, with 18 bases separating them. The V gene's germline CDR1 is MNHNS and CDR2 SASEGT. The CDR3 covers 13 residues. CDR3 sequence (DNA): TGTGCCACTTCCGCAAGAGAAGAGGATGGCTACACCTTC. Its protein product is CATSAREEDGYTF.

The chain has TRBV18 and TRBJ2-2; 7 bases are a match to TRBD1. This CDR3 comprises 15 residues. In germline, CDR1 is KGHSH, CDR2 LQKENI. With 5 bases clipped from V and 5 bases from J, the junction kept 8 bases outside the gene matches. Here the CDR3 DNA reads TGTGCCAGCTCAGAACAGGGGCCCGAAACCGGGGAGCTGTTTTTT. Translating gives CASSEQGPETGELFF.

The chain has TRBV16 and TRBJ1-4; a possible D gene is TRBD1 (5 bases). Germline CDR1 KGHSY, CDR2 FQNENV. The CDR3 covers 15 residues. The V end was cut by 0 bases, the J end by 4 bases, with 9 bases between. The chain's CDR3 is CASSQSEGRNEKLFF. The CDR3 nucleotides read TGTGCCAGCAGCCAATCGGAGGGGCGTAATGAAAAACTGTTTTTT.

The chain carries TRBV7-8 and TRBJ2-2, with 12 bases identical to TRBD1. CDR3 length: 17 residues. Germline values: CDR1 SGHVS, CDR2 FQNEAQ. V was clipped by 0 bases and J by 6 bases; unmatched bases: 5. CDR3 sequence: CASSLARGTGGSGELFF. The DNA for the CDR3 is TGTGCCAGCAGCTTAGCGCGGGGGACAGGGGGCTCCGGGGAGCTGTTTTTT.

This chain links TRBV14 with TRBJ2-6; the D is unclear. Trimming removed 4 bases from V and 6 bases from J, with 7 bases in between. The CDR3 runs 13 residues. Germline V lookup: CDR1 SGHDN, CDR2 FVKESK. CDR3 in amino acids: CASSPLKANVLTF. The DNA of the CDR3 is TGTGCCAGCAGCCCGTTAAAGGCCAACGTCCTGACTTTC. Using reference TRBV14 and TRBJ2-6 for the parts outside the CDR3, the full variable domain is EAGVTQFPSHSVIEKGQTVTLRCDPISGHDNLYWYRRVMGKEIKFLLHFVKESKQDESGMPNNRFLAERTGGTYSTLKVQPAELEDSGVYFCASSPLKANVLTFGAGSRLTVL.

The genes are TRBV29-1 and TRBJ1-2; TRBD1 agrees at 10 bases. V lost 1 base and J lost 8; bases outside the gene matches: 16. CDR1 SQVTM and CDR2 ANQGSEA come from the germline V gene. The CDR3 totals 17 residues. This CDR3 is CSVEVIGAGQGGLGYTF. In DNA form, the CDR3 reads TGCAGCGTTGAAGTTATTGGGGCAGGACAGGGGGGTCTCGGCTACACCTTC.